Detailed here is one T cell receptor beta chain. Its antigen is currently unknown. This record comes from a study of beta chain features in type 1 diabetes. The length of the CDR3 is 11 residues. CDR1 and CDR2 (germline): DFQATT, SNEGSKA (reference sequence). The V gene lost 6 bases and the J gene lost 5 bases, with 9 bases spanning the gap. General observations from the study: PCR might favor shorter templates, but any such skew would affect patients and controls equally.

Every bit of the isolated RNA underwent reverse transcription, so sequencing read expressed TCRB transcripts. Measured with immunoSEQ multiplex PCR; TCRdb has only the in-frame clones, and not every one. The table shows about 260,000 clones, with 68% occurring only once. The chain recombines TRBV20-1 with TRBJ2-3; D may be TRBD2 (5 bases). Material for sequencing was naive CD4+ T cells from blood. This TCR came from a man aged 25-40 years in good health. This CDR3 is CSAPREDTQYF. The CDR3 bases are TGCAGTGCGCCCCGGGAAGATACGCAGTATTTT.